The following is a T cell receptor beta chain sequence with its context. This clonotype turned up a few times. Its antigen has not been determined. No qualities accompany the bases; no much larger clone lies one base away. These data belong to a study of CD8 T cells in ankylosing spondylitis (dated by TCRdb to between 2016 and 2019). At the level of the whole study: The study profiled T cell receptor beta repertoires in healthy donors and ankylosing spondylitis patients to find disease-linked TCR variants. In total, the full study cohort was made up of nearly 110 healthy donors and about two dozen ankylosing spondylitis patients. Peripheral blood samples were taken, and synovial fluid was additionally collected from ankylosing spondylitis patients.

Overall results and qualifications from the work: The disease-linked clones were reported to be significantly enriched in matched synovial fluid samples from ankylosing spondylitis patients. A TCR beta motif of about 8 highly homologous amino acid variants appeared characteristic of blood from ankylosing spondylitis patients. Some TCR beta motif variants had previously been reported in synovial fluid and blood of reactive arthritis patients, which suggested common disease-initiation mechanisms. The disease-linked clones showed a CD8+ phenotype and occurred at relatively low frequencies in peripheral blood.

CDR1 and CDR2, looked up from the germline V gene, are SGHDT and YYEEEE. Its CDR3 holds 13 amino acids, cysteine through phenylalanine. The read is trimmed to its CDR3 DNA, 39 bases read in frame from base 1. V is cut by 0 bases and J by 5 bases, and the space between the germline ends is 6 bases. Sequencing was carried out with an Illumina HiSeq 2500. Quantitative 5'-RACE with molecular barcodes was the method used to prepare the TCR beta libraries. Per the source publication's procedure: A new computational method, built on a probabilistic model of VDJ rearrangement, was used to identify disease-linked TCR variants. TCRdb redid the processing of the public reads, applying fastp at Q25 and MiXCR, and retained in-frame beta chains. Identical CDR3 proteins give one entry, which carries the most common genes and DNA. TCRdb, not the original authors, processed these V and J calls. The sample profile shows 85,000 to 100,000 distinct CDR3 sequences; around 10% of them were found once. The ten most abundant clones make up roughly 5% of the sample.

The receptor's source is a male donor with ankylosing spondylitis or in good health (not recorded which). Sequencing was performed on blood, either unsorted or a sorted T cell fraction (not recorded which). The chain links TRBV5-6 with TRBJ2-1; there is no confident call for the D gene. The CDR3 sequence is CASSLDRHNEQFF. The sequenced DNA: TGTGCCAGCAGCTTGGACCGCCACAATGAGCAGTTCTTC.